This T cell receptor beta chain was sequenced in a study of T cells after yellow fever vaccination. Overall study context: Fractions of low cell number were prepared using SMART-Seq v4 Ultra Low Input. Overall study findings and caveats: The booster saw the reappearance of most primary-vaccination clones (about 95% CD4, about 85% CD8). Shared CD4/CD8 clonotypes were a small share, likely from convergent recombination. The secondary response peaked faster, at day 5 versus 15, but was weaker.

One entry per CDR3 protein results from TCRdb running MiXCR on the 5' RACE reads. The table has 110,000 to 150,000 distinct CDR3 sequences, about 6.2% seen once; the top ten hold under 0.7%. The table lists this clonotype with many counts. The antigen remains unidentified. The material sequenced was CD4+ T cells sorted from PBMCs, taken 10 days after the yellow fever booster vaccination. This TCR came from a man aged 25 to 40 who received the YFV17D yellow fever vaccine.

Here the CDR3 reads CASSLGTSGAYNEQFF. The DNA for the CDR3 is TGCGCCAGCAGCCTAGGGACTAGTGGGGCCTACAATGAGCAGTTCTTC. The chain joins TRBV4-3 to TRBJ2-1, with 8 bases matching TRBD2. With 4 bases clipped from V and 2 bases from J, the junction kept 7 bases outside the gene matches. Germline V gene sequence: CDR1 LGHNA, CDR2 YSLEER. CDR3 length: 16 residues.